The rows below give T cell receptor beta chains drawn from one sample of a study of blood T cell repertoires in COVID-19. The protocol was immunoSEQ multiplex PCR, while the TCRdb copy is restricted to in-frame clones and leaves out a portion. Found here are approximately 360,000 clones, roughly 80% of them singletons; the top ten hold about 4.8%. Source material: PBMCs or T cells enriched from blood (not recorded which). These receptors were obtained from a woman between 50 and 59 years old who had recovered from COVID-19. CDR3s include the opening cysteine and the closing phenylalanine or tryptophan. D genes are given only for firm matches.

>TRBJ1-4|TRBV5-1|.
CASSLGSASGAHNEKLFF
>TRBJ2-2|TRBV11-2|.
CASSLVRAGELFF
>TRBJ1-5|TRBV2|.
CASSEDTYQPQHF
>TRBJ1-3|TRBV13|.
CASSLGDRVDTIYF
>TRBJ1-2|TRBV5-1|TRBD1
CASSVPGQGNYGYTF
>TRBJ2-1|TRBV27|TRBD2
CASTKLAGGGLEQFF
>TRBJ1-2|TRBV19|.
CASSIDGGYGYTF
>TRBJ1-1|TRBV19|TRBD1
CASSRGRSTLGAEAFF
>TRBJ2-3|TRBV13|TRBD2
CASSPGSSGSDGDTQYF
>TRBJ2-3|TRBV7-3|TRBD2
CASSLSSGRLDTQYF
>TRBJ2-1|TRBV5-1|.
CASSPVGSPNNEQFF